A selection of T cell receptor beta chains follows, all from one sample in a study of shared clonotypes between healthy human individuals. Here immunoSEQ multiplex PCR was the method, and the copy in TCRdb shows in-frame clones only, minus some. The sample holds 2,500,000 or so clones, 93% seen once. The sample consisted of naive CD4+ T cells from PBMCs. These TCRs come from a man aged 18 to 30 in good health. Some clones in this sample may be carry-over from other donors' samples. CDR3s leave out the opening cysteine and the closing phenylalanine or tryptophan.

>TRBV27|TRBJ1-2
ASSSLGQGYGYT
>TRBV5-1|TRBJ2-1
ASGYRASGNDEQF
>TRBV18|TRBJ2-7
ASSLGTPYEQY
>TRBV28|TRBJ2-6
ASSFRVFSGANVLT
>TRBV19|TRBJ1-4
ASRQLNEKLF
>TRBV6-5|TRBJ2-7
ASSLWTSGSYEQY
>TRBV29-1|TRBJ1-1
SVDRGGTEAF
>TRBV4-3|TRBJ2-5
ASSQDRGYETQY
>TRBV5-1|TRBJ1-1
ASSLAVAGGTEAF
>TRBV1|TRBJ2-6
TSSQRCLCTRANVLT
>TRBV7-9|TRBJ1-4
AGSGSEKLF
>TRBV5-4|TRBJ1-1
ASSSVRGNTEAF
>TRBV5-1|TRBJ2-5
ASKKGAADQETQY
>TRBV19|TRBJ1-1
ASSIRTGGHTEAF
>TRBV9|TRBJ2-2
ASSVTRDGTGELF
>TRBV30|TRBJ2-2
AWSGAGELF
>TRBV30|TRBJ2-1
AASATKQF
>TRBV28|TRBJ2-3
ASSTSQAGLGDTQY
>TRBV2|TRBJ2-3
ASSEVLGSGVTDTQY
>TRBV5-6|TRBJ1-2
ASSLRAGGYT
>TRBV28|TRBJ1-5
ASSLERGTGNQPQH
>TRBV18|TRBJ2-2
ASSDTGELF
>TRBV5-5|TRBJ1-2
ASSSLPAIYGYT
>TRBV5-1|TRBJ2-5
ASSQVAIIETQY
>TRBV5-1|TRBJ2-5
ASSFLTGGVETQY
>TRBV7-9|TRBJ2-3
ASSLDLVLYDTQY
>TRBV6-1|TRBJ2-5
ASGIPRGTQY
>TRBV5-1|TRBJ2-1
ASSLQTGDRVVTEQF
>TRBV6-5|TRBJ2-5
ASRHGRAGAQY
>TRBV7-2|TRBJ1-6
ASSPQGQENSPLH
>TRBV5-1|TRBJ1-1
ASSAFPDTNTEAF
>TRBV10-3|TRBJ2-1
AIKGQGSNEQF